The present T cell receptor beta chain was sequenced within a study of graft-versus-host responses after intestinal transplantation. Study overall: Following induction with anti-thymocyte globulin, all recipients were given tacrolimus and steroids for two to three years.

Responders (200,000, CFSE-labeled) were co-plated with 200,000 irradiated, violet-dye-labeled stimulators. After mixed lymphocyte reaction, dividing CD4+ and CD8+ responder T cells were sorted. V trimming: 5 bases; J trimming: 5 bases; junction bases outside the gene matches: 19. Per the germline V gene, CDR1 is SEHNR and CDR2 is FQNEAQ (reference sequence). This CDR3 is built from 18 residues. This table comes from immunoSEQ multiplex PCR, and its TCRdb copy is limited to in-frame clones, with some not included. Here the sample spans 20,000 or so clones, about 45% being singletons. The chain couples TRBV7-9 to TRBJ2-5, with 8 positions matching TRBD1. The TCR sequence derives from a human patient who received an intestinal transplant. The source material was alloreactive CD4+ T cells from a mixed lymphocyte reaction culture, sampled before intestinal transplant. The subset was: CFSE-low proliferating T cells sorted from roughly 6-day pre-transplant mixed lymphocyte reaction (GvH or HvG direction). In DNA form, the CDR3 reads TGTGCCAGCAGCCCCCGGACAGGGTTGAATCTTATTATGGAGACCCAGTACTTC. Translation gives CASSPRTGLNLIMETQYF.